One and the same sample provided the 25 T cell receptor beta chains below, sequenced in a study of cytomegalovirus exposure and HLA in healthy donors. The PCR ran on 60 Vbeta and 13 Jbeta primers. Data came from immunoSEQ multiplex PCR; TCRdb stores just in-frame clones and leaves some out. This table has some 130,000 clones, around four fifths appearing once. Sequencing was carried out using PBMCs. The receptor set was obtained from a male donor in good health and CMV-seronegative.

In this sample, this clone turned up a few times. This chain joins TRBV6-5 and TRBJ1-1, with D perhaps matching TRBD1 (6 bases). Trimming shortened V by 6 bases and J by 4 bases, and 9 bases separated the two germline ends. The CDR3 has 12 amino acids. CDR1 is MNHEY and CDR2 is SVGAGI in the germline V gene. CDR3 region: CASSEQGTEAFF. The CDR3 DNA is TGTGCCAGCAGCGAACAGGGCACTGAAGCTTTCTTT.

The J gene is TRBJ2-7, the V gene TRBV7-9; 9 bases fit TRBD1. This CDR3 spans 15 amino acids. V trimming: 5 bases; J trimming: 5 bases; junction bases outside the gene matches: 10. CDR1 is SEHNR, CDR2 FQNEAQ, per germline (reference sequence). The CDR3 bases are TGTGCCAGCAGCCCGAGGGGACAGGGAGGAAACGAGCAGTACTTC. Its protein product is CASSPRGQGGNEQYF.

This clone was seen only a few times. The chain links TRBV5-4 to TRBJ2-7; tentative D call: TRBD1 (5 bases). The V gene's germline CDR1 is SGHNT and CDR2 YYREEE (reference sequence). The V and J ends lost 0 bases and 2 bases respectively, with 12 bases between them. CDR3 length: 15 residues. The CDR3 region is CASSLAGRATYEQYF. In DNA form, the CDR3 reads TGTGCCAGCAGCTTGGCCGGCAGGGCAACCTACGAGCAGTACTTC.

This clone was seen a handful of times. This sequence joins TRBV19 and TRBJ2-3; D perhaps matches TRBD2 (5 bases). Germline assignment: CDR1 LNHDA and CDR2 SQIVND (reference sequence). The CDR3 spans 13 residues. V was cut by 10 bases and J by 2 bases, with 13 bases left in between. The CDR3, as DNA: TGTGCCACCTCGAGAGGGTCCACAGATACGCAGTATTTT. Translating gives CATSRGSTDTQYF. Supplemented by reference TRBV19 and TRBJ2-3, the full variable domain reads DGGITQSPKYLFRKEGQNVTLSCEQNLNHDAMYWYRQDPGQGLRLIYYSQIVNDFQKGDIAEGYSVSREKKESFPLTVTSAQKNPTAFYLCATSRGSTDTQYFGPGTRLTVL.

The gene calls are TRBV15 and TRBJ2-3; TRBD2 is a possible D gene (5 bases). The length of the CDR3 is 14 residues. CDR1 is LNHNV and CDR2 is YYDKDF in the germline V gene (reference sequence). The ends were cut back, 1 base at V and 2 bases at J, with 7 bases in the middle. The CDR3 loop is CATSRVSVTDTQYF. As DNA, the CDR3 is TGTGCCACCAGCAGAGTTAGCGTCACAGATACGCAGTATTTT. The full variable domain, its missing parts supplied by reference TRBV15 and TRBJ2-3, is DAMVIQNPRYQVTQFGKPVTLSCSQTLNHNVMYWYQQKSSQAPKLLFHYYDKDFNNEADTPDNFQSRRPNTSFCFLDIRSPGLGDTAMYLCATSRVSVTDTQYFGPGTRLTVL.

This sequence joins TRBV30 and TRBJ1-5; TRBD1 aligns across 9 bases. The CDR3 spans 13 residues. CDR1 and CDR2 (germline): GTSNPN, SVGIG (reference sequence). Germline trimming cut 2 bases from V and 7 bases from J; bases unmatched to any gene: 3. CDR3 sequence: CAWSHRGRQPQHF. Written as DNA, the CDR3 is TGTGCCTGGAGTCACAGGGGGCGACAGCCCCAGCATTTT.

The V call is TRBV5-8, the J call TRBJ1-2, with unresolved D. This CDR3 is built from 12 residues. Germline assignment: CDR1 SGHTS and CDR2 YDEGEE. With 2 bases removed from V and 5 bases from J, the gap between germline ends came to 7 bases. For the CDR3, the DNA is TGTGCCAGCAGCTTATCGGTGTATGGCTACACCTTC. This translates into CASSLSVYGYTF.

The V gene is TRBV14, the J gene TRBJ2-3, with 7 bases fitting TRBD2. V gave up 2 bases and J gave up 11 bases; unmatched junction bases: 7. CDR3 length: 13 amino acids. The germline V gene encodes CDR1 SGHDN and CDR2 FVKESK. The CDR3 DNA reads TGTGCCAGCAGCCAACTACGGACTAGTTTGCAGTATTTT. Translation: CASSQLRTSLQYF.

This chain joins TRBV18 and TRBJ1-4; D is possibly TRBD1 (5 bases). Germline V CDR1 and CDR2: KGHSH, LQKENI. Trimming took off 6 bases at V and 3 bases at J, with 14 bases between the two ends. The length of the CDR3 is 15 residues. The CDR3: CASSRSGQSNEKLFF. The CDR3 DNA follows: TGTGCCAGCTCCCGTAGTGGACAATCTAATGAAAAACTGTTTTTT. The full variable domain, completed using reference TRBV18 and TRBJ1-4, is NAGVMQNPRHLVRRRGQEARLRCSPMKGHSHVYWYRQLPEEGLKFMVYLQKENIIDESGMPKERFSAEFPKEGPSILRIQQVVRGDSAAYFCASSRSGQSNEKLFFGSGTQLSVL.

J is TRBJ2-3 and V is TRBV5-8; D is perhaps TRBD1 (6 bases). V lost 4 bases and J lost 0, with 15 bases in between. CDR1 and CDR2 (germline): SGHTS, YDEGEE. This CDR3 is 16 amino acids long. CDR3 bases: TGTGCCAGCAGCCTCGGACAGAAAACTAGCACAGATACGCAGTATTTT. This gives the protein CASSLGQKTSTDTQYF. The whole variable domain, remainder taken from reference TRBV5-8 and TRBJ2-3, is EAGVTQSPTHLIKTRGQQATLRCSPISGHTSVYWYQQALGLGLQFLLWYDEGEERNRGNFPPRFSGRQFPNYSSELNVNALELEDSALYLCASSLGQKTSTDTQYFGPGTRLTVL.

The chain is built from TRBV6-5 and TRBJ1-2, with TRBD1 as a possible D gene (6 bases). V was clipped by 3 bases and J by 5 bases, with 13 bases between them. Germline V gene sequence: CDR1 MNHEY, CDR2 SVGAGI. The CDR3 has 14 amino acids. Written as DNA, the CDR3 is TGTGCCAGCAGTTATACGAGGGGGAAGTATGGCTACACCTTC. Translating it yields CASSYTRGKYGYTF.

The chain has TRBV9 and TRBJ2-7; 9 bases agree with TRBD1. V dropped 3 bases and J dropped 1; count of bases not matched to a gene: 8. The CDR3 totals 16 residues. Germline CDR1 and CDR2: SGDLS and YYNGEE. The CDR3 DNA reads as TGTGCCAGCAGCGCAGGTACCGGGACAGGGTCCTACGAGCAGTACTTC. As protein: CASSAGTGTGSYEQYF.

This clone was found a few times. The chain has TRBV4-2 and TRBJ2-1; the match to TRBD2 covers 7 bases. CDR3 length: 14 amino acids. Germline V CDR1 and CDR2: LGHNA, YNFKEQ. The ends lost 1 base at V and 8 bases at J; junction bases unmatched: 5. This CDR3 reads CASSQVTGGDEQFF. CDR3 in DNA: TGTGCCAGCAGCCAAGTTACGGGAGGCGATGAGCAGTTCTTC.

The chain employs TRBV28 and TRBJ1-5; D is perhaps TRBD1 (6 bases). The germline V and J ends were trimmed by 6 bases and 7 bases, with 19 bases remaining between them. Germline V CDR1 and CDR2: MDHEN, SYDVKM. The CDR3 runs 15 residues. In nucleotides, the CDR3 is TGTGCCAGCAGCCAATTCATGGACAGCGTCCAGCCCCAGCATTTT. It is translated as CASSQFMDSVQPQHF.

J is TRBJ2-7 and V is TRBV7-9; maybe TRBD1 (6 bases). CDR3 size: 14 residues. Trimming took 3 bases from V and 0 from J, leaving 9 bases between them. Germline CDR1 reads SEHNR; CDR2 reads FQNEAQ (reference sequence). The CDR3 is CASSLDSFSYEQYF. DNA for the CDR3: TGTGCCAGCAGCTTGGACAGTTTCTCCTACGAGCAGTACTTC. Full variable domain (missing parts from reference TRBV7-9 and TRBJ2-7): DTGVSQNPRHKITKRGQNVTFRCDPISEHNRLYWYRQTLGQGPEFLTYFQNEAQLEKSRLLSDRFSAERPKGSFSTLEIQRTEQGDSAMYLCASSLDSFSYEQYFGPGTRLTVT.

This clone was seen a few times. The chain employs TRBV30 and TRBJ2-4, with a weak D call TRBD2 (8 bases). The CDR3 runs to 17 residues. V shed 1 base and J shed 7 bases, with 23 bases lying between them. Germline CDR1 and CDR2: GTSNPN and SVGIG (reference sequence). The CDR3 DNA reads as TGTGCCTGGAGTGAGGGGGCTTGGCGGGGGGCCAGGAACATTCAGTACTTC. This gives the protein CAWSEGAWRGARNIQYF.

This clone was counted many times. The chain carries TRBV6-6 and TRBJ2-7, with a tentative D call TRBD2 (6 bases). Germline lookup yields CDR1 MNHNY and CDR2 SVGAGI (reference sequence). CDR3 length: 14 residues. Trimming left V 2 bases short and J 4 bases short, with 12 bases between. The CDR3 region is CASSYDQGRYEQYF. The DNA for the CDR3 is TGTGCCAGCAGTTACGATCAAGGGAGGTACGAGCAGTACTTC.

The chain has TRBV11-2 and TRBJ2-7, with a tentative D call TRBD1 (6 bases). The CDR3 totals 15 residues. Germline V lookup: CDR1 SGHAT, CDR2 FQNNGV. V lost 5 bases to trimming and J lost 3 bases, with 17 bases between them. CDR3 amino acids: CASSPSRDTFYEQYF. For the CDR3, the DNA is TGTGCCAGCAGCCCATCCCGGGACACTTTCTACGAGCAGTACTTC.

CDR3 DNA: TGCGCCAGCGGCCGACTAGCGGACCCTATCACAGATACGCAGTATTTT. As protein: CASGRLADPITDTQYF. The chain is built from TRBV5-1 and TRBJ2-3; TRBD2 matches 9 bases. There are 16 residues in the CDR3. Trimming took 7 bases from V and 2 from J; bases not matched to a gene: 11. CDR1 is SGHRS, CDR2 YFSETQ, per germline. Supplemented by reference TRBV5-1 and TRBJ2-3, the full variable domain reads KAGVTQTPRYLIKTRGQQVTLSCSPISGHRSVSWYQQTPGQGLQFLFEYFSETQRNKGNFPGRFSGRQFSNSRSEMNVSTLELGDSALYLCASGRLADPITDTQYFGPGTRLTVL.

The chain is built from TRBV28 and TRBJ1-1; D is uncertain. The CDR3 loop spans 14 amino acids. The germline CDR1 and CDR2 sequences are MDHEN and SYDVKM. V was trimmed by 1 base and J by 2 bases, leaving 8 bases between them. The CDR3 spells CASSLSVRNTEAFF. CDR3 nucleotides: TGTGCCAGCAGTTTATCGGTTAGAAACACTGAAGCTTTCTTT.

The chain is built from TRBV5-6 and TRBJ2-1; TRBD2 aligns across 8 bases. J lost 3 bases, V lost 4 bases, and 6 bases had no gene match. The germline V gene has CDR1 SGHDT and CDR2 YYEEEE. The CDR3 is 15 amino acids. The CDR3 protein is CASSPSGGRYNEQFF. The DNA for the CDR3 is TGTGCCAGCAGCCCGAGCGGGGGCCGCTACAATGAGCAGTTCTTC.

The genes are TRBV7-8 and TRBJ2-7; D is unclear. Germline-derived CDR1 and CDR2 are SGHVS and FQNEAQ. Trimming took off 2 bases at V and 6 bases at J, with 8 bases between the two ends. The CDR3 covers 12 residues. CDR3 bases: TGTGCCAGCAGCTTACGGGTCGGCGAGCAGTACTTC. It yields the protein CASSLRVGEQYF. Based on the CDR3 plus reference TRBV7-8 and TRBJ2-7, the full variable domain is GAGVSQSPRYKVAKRGQDVALRCDPISGHVSLFWYQQALGQGPEFLTYFQNEAQLDKSGLPSDRFFAERPEGSVSTLKIQRTQQEDSAVYLCASSLRVGEQYFGPGTRLTVT.

The chain employs TRBV4-2 and TRBJ2-6, with 10 nucleotides matching TRBD1. Unmatched junction bases numbered 9, after V lost 2 bases and J lost 2 bases. This CDR3 region has 19 residues. Germline V lookup: CDR1 LGHNA, CDR2 YNFKEQ. The CDR3 sequence: CASSQIRGQGLPGANVLTF. The CDR3 coding sequence is TGTGCCAGCAGCCAAATCCGGGGACAGGGGCTCCCTGGGGCCAACGTCCTGACTTTC.

This clone was picked up a small number of times. This chain links TRBV5-4 with TRBJ1-1, with D tentatively TRBD1 (5 bases). V lost 3 bases and J 0 bases, leaving 6 bases between the germline ends. The CDR3 totals 13 residues. Germline lookup yields CDR1 SGHNT and CDR2 YYREEE (reference sequence). CDR3 nucleotide sequence: TGTGCCAGCAGCTCAGGGTTGAACACTGAAGCTTTCTTT. As protein: CASSSGLNTEAFF.

The rearrangement uses TRBV5-1 and TRBJ1-1; D might be TRBD1 (5 bases). V gave up 0 bases and J gave up 3 bases, with 12 bases separating them. There are 15 residues in the CDR3. Germline assignment: CDR1 SGHRS and CDR2 YFSETQ. This CDR3 reads CASSLVGGGYTEAFF. The CDR3 DNA sequence: TGCGCCAGCAGCTTGGTTGGGGGAGGGTACACTGAAGCTTTCTTT. Full variable domain (remainder filled in from reference TRBV5-1 and TRBJ1-1): KAGVTQTPRYLIKTRGQQVTLSCSPISGHRSVSWYQQTPGQGLQFLFEYFSETQRNKGNFPGRFSGRQFSNSRSEMNVSTLELGDSALYLCASSLVGGGYTEAFFGQGTRLTVV.